This T cell receptor (beta chain) was sequenced in a study of a mutant IDH1 vaccine in newly diagnosed glioma. Overall study results and limits: Apparently unrelated to pseudoprogression were changes in the top peripheral T cell clonotypes. Vaccine-induced immune responses occurred in approximately 93% of patients.

Using immunoSEQ multiplex PCR, the repertoire was profiled, and TCRdb retains in-frame clones only, with some absent. The sample shows around 19,000 clones, around 80% of them seen only once. Notes on this clone: What it recognizes is unknown.

The CDR3 contains 12 residues. The germline V gene encodes CDR1 MNHEY and CDR2 SVGAGI. V dropped 8 bases and J dropped 1 base, with 8 bases sitting between them. Documented time point: week 23, last vaccination. A single vaccine dose contained 300 ug of mutant IDH1 20-mer peptide, and topical imiquimod was used with it. The chain has TRBV6-5 and TRBJ1-1; D is ambiguous. This TCR was sampled from a man aged 25 to 45 with glioma. Sequenced here: PBMCs, sampled from a glioma patient whose treatment included an IDH1 peptide vaccine. The CDR3: CASGGKNTEAFF. CDR3 DNA: TGTGCCAGCGGAGGGAAGAACACTGAAGCTTTCTTT.